Listed below are T cell receptor beta chains from one sample, sequenced in a study of technical replicates of blood from a few donors. TCRdb keeps only in-frame clones here, not all; method: immunoSEQ multiplex PCR. The profile covers approximately 79,000 clones, with just under 95% appearing a single time and about 0.37% taken by the ten largest. The sequenced material came from T cells isolated from PBMCs. These receptors originate from a human donor in good health. CDR3s include the opening cysteine and the closing phenylalanine or tryptophan. The order of the fields is CDR3 DNA, CDR3 protein, J gene, V gene, D gene, clone size. A D gene is named only where the DNA matches it firmly. Not every row has a clone size; where given, it reads once, few, many or a size class.

DNA: TGTGCCAGCAGCCGACTAGCGGGAGGTTGGGGCGAGCAGTACTTC
CDR3: CASSRLAGGWGEQYF
J: TRBJ2-7
V: TRBV14
D: TRBD2
size: .

DNA: TGTGCCAGCAGCCCGGGACTAGCGGAGTACCAAGAGACCCAGTACTTC
CDR3: CASSPGLAEYQETQYF
J: TRBJ2-5
V: TRBV7-3
D: TRBD2
size: .

DNA: TGTGCCAGCAGCAGCGCCTCTTTGACCTACGAGCAGTACTTC
CDR3: CASSSASLTYEQYF
J: TRBJ2-7
V: TRBV6-5
D: .
size: once

DNA: TGTGCCAGCAGTTTTGGTTGGGGAGAAGGCACAGATACGCAGTATTTT
CDR3: CASSFGWGEGTDTQYF
J: TRBJ2-3
V: TRBV28
D: .
size: .

DNA: TGTGCCAGTAGTATCCAACCAGGGGACACCGGGGAGCTGTTTTTT
CDR3: CASSIQPGDTGELFF
J: TRBJ2-2
V: TRBV19
D: .
size: .

DNA: TGTGCCATCAGTGAGCTGGACTGGAATCAGCCCCAGCATTTT
CDR3: CAISELDWNQPQHF
J: TRBJ1-5
V: TRBV10-3
D: .
size: .

DNA: TGTGCCAGCAGTTACTCTGACAGGGGTGGCTACACCTTC
CDR3: CASSYSDRGGYTF
J: TRBJ1-2
V: TRBV6-5
D: TRBD1
size: .

DNA: TGCGCCAGCAGCCAGGGACAGGGGGATTACACCATATATTTT
CDR3: CASSQGQGDYTIYF
J: TRBJ1-3
V: TRBV4-1
D: TRBD1
size: .

DNA: TGCAGTGCTAGAGATCGGAGCAGGCAGTTCTTC
CDR3: CSARDRSRQFF
J: TRBJ2-1
V: TRBV20-1
D: .
size: .

DNA: TGCGCCAGCAGTGAGTCTCCAAACTCCTACAATGAGCAGTTCTTC
CDR3: CASSESPNSYNEQFF
J: TRBJ2-1
V: TRBV10-2
D: .
size: .

DNA: TGCAGTCCTGAAGCTAATGAGCAGTTCTTC
CDR3: CSPEANEQFF
J: TRBJ2-1
V: TRBV20-1
D: .
size: .

DNA: TGTGCCAGCAGCTGCAAAGGCTCGACAGGGAGCCTCGCGAACACCGGGGAGCTGTTTTTT
CDR3: CASSCKGSTGSLANTGELFF
J: TRBJ2-2
V: TRBV21-1
D: .
size: .

DNA: TGCGCCAGCAGCCTCAGGGGGCCCAACACTGAAGCTTTCTTT
CDR3: CASSLRGPNTEAFF
J: TRBJ1-1
V: TRBV5-1
D: TRBD1
size: .

DNA: TGTGCCTGGAGTGGGTCAGGGTCATACGAGCAGTACTTC
CDR3: CAWSGSGSYEQYF
J: TRBJ2-7
V: TRBV30
D: .
size: .

DNA: TGTGCCAGCAGTCGGCTAGCGGGAGACCACAATGAGCAGTTCTTC
CDR3: CASSRLAGDHNEQFF
J: TRBJ2-1
V: TRBV6-5
D: TRBD2
size: .

DNA: TGTGCCAGCAGTAGGGGACTAGCGGACGTCCCCTACGAGCAGTACTTC
CDR3: CASSRGLADVPYEQYF
J: TRBJ2-7
V: TRBV28
D: TRBD2
size: .

DNA: TGTGCCAGCAGCCAATTAGCCGGGAGGGCCCACGAGCAGTACTTC
CDR3: CASSQLAGRAHEQYF
J: TRBJ2-7
V: TRBV14
D: TRBD2
size: .

DNA: TGCGCCAGCAGTGGGACCGGGACAGGGAGGGAGACCCAGTACTTC
CDR3: CASSGTGTGRETQYF
J: TRBJ2-5
V: TRBV10-1
D: TRBD1
size: .

DNA: TGCGCCAGCAGCGGACGAGATAAAGACAGGGCTGGGGATGAGCAGTTCTTC
CDR3: CASSGRDKDRAGDEQFF
J: TRBJ2-1
V: TRBV5-1
D: TRBD1
size: .

DNA: TGTGCCAGCAGCCTTCACGTGGGCAGGAACACTGAAGCTTTCTTT
CDR3: CASSLHVGRNTEAFF
J: TRBJ1-1
V: TRBV9
D: .
size: .

DNA: TGTGCCAGCAGCTTTCGTGGGCTTCCCGGGGAGCTGTTTTTT
CDR3: CASSFRGLPGELFF
J: TRBJ2-2
V: TRBV9
D: .
size: .

DNA: TGTGCCAGCAGCCCCAGGGGACAATATAGAAACACCATATATTTT
CDR3: CASSPRGQYRNTIYF
J: TRBJ1-3
V: TRBV6-1
D: .
size: .

DNA: TGTGCCAGTAGCAGGGACACCTCAATCTCTGGAAACACCATATATTTT
CDR3: CASSRDTSISGNTIYF
J: TRBJ1-3
V: TRBV19
D: .
size: .

DNA: TGTGCCAGCAGTCCCGGACAACTATCAAGAAACACCATATATTTT
CDR3: CASSPGQLSRNTIYF
J: TRBJ1-3
V: TRBV27
D: .
size: .

DNA: TGTGCCTGGAGGGACACGGCTCGAAACTATGGCTACACCTTC
CDR3: CAWRDTARNYGYTF
J: TRBJ1-2
V: TRBV30
D: .
size: .

DNA: TGTGCCAGCAGTGCTGGCCGGGACAGATATCAGCCCCAGCATTTT
CDR3: CASSAGRDRYQPQHF
J: TRBJ1-5
V: TRBV6-1
D: TRBD1
size: .

DNA: TGTGCCAGCTCACCCGGCAGGGCCAATGAGCAGTTCTTC
CDR3: CASSPGRANEQFF
J: TRBJ2-1
V: TRBV18
D: .
size: once

DNA: TGTGCCAGCAGCTGGGGGGACGGGAGTAGGGGCCACGAGCAGTACTTC
CDR3: CASSWGDGSRGHEQYF
J: TRBJ2-7
V: TRBV7-8
D: .
size: .

DNA: TGTGCCAGCAGCTTACGGGACTCCTACGAGCAGTACTTC
CDR3: CASSLRDSYEQYF
J: TRBJ2-7
V: TRBV7-3
D: .
size: .

DNA: TGTGCCTGGAGCGGGGTTCACACTGAAGCTTTCTTT
CDR3: CAWSGVHTEAFF
J: TRBJ1-1
V: TRBV30
D: .
size: .